Listed below are T cell receptor beta chains from one sample, sequenced in a study of spatial heterogeneity in lung cancer. TCRdb redid the calling of the 5' RACE reads with MiXCR, one entry per CDR3 protein. Here the sample spans 11,000 to 15,000 distinct CDR3 sequences, 4% to 5% being singletons. Sequencing was performed on lung tumor tissue, taken at surgery. The receptors shown here come from a female donor with early-stage non-small cell lung cancer. Each CDR3 is given with its conserved first and last residue. Fields, in order: CDR3 DNA, CDR3 protein, clone size, D gene, J gene, V gene. D genes are given only for firm matches. Clone size appears in some rows only: once, few, many, or a class for an expanded clone.

TGTGCCACATCGGCGGGGGATTATGGCTACACCTTC | CATSAGDYGYTF | - | - | TRBJ1-2 | TRBV19
TGTGCCAGCAGCCAAGATGCGGGCTGGGCGGGGAATGAGCAGTTCTTC | CASSQDAGWAGNEQFF | many | - | TRBJ2-1 | TRBV3-1
TGTGCCAGCAGCCTTGCTAGCGGGGCCTCTGGGGCCAACGTCCTGACTTTC | CASSLASGASGANVLTF | - | TRBD2 | TRBJ2-6 | TRBV7-8
TGCAGTGCTAGAACGGCGGGTAGCACAGATACGCAGTATTTT | CSARTAGSTDTQYF | - | - | TRBJ2-3 | TRBV20-1
TGTGCCAGCAGCCTAGGGACAGAAGAGACCCAGTACTTC | CASSLGTEETQYF | many | TRBD1 | TRBJ2-5 | TRBV11-3
TGTGCCAGCAGTTTAGGGGTGGGGCCCGGAGGGGAGCTGTTTTTT | CASSLGVGPGGELFF | many | - | TRBJ2-2 | TRBV12-3/TRBV12-4
TGTGCCAGCAGCTTATTGGGTCTAGCGGGATACAACAATGAGCAGTTCTTC | CASSLLGLAGYNNEQFF | many | TRBD2 | TRBJ2-1 | TRBV11-2
TGCAGTGCTAGATCTCCGGCGGGTCAGGGCTATGGCTACACCTTC | CSARSPAGQGYGYTF | many | - | TRBJ1-2 | TRBV20-1
TGTGCCAGCAGCTTAGATATTTTGCCCGCTTTAGAAAAACTGTTTTTT | CASSLDILPALEKLFF | many | - | TRBJ1-4 | TRBV7-6
TGTGCCAGCAGTGGATCAGGACTAGCGGGGGGGCTCTCCTACAATGAGCAGTTCTTC | CASSGSGLAGGLSYNEQFF | many | TRBD2 | TRBJ2-1 | TRBV27
TGTGCCAGCAGCTTTGGGCTGGGACCCTTCGACGAGCAGTACTTC | CASSFGLGPFDEQYF | many | - | TRBJ2-7 | TRBV7-9
TGTGCCAAAACTAGCGGGGGGGCGCTCTACAATGAGCAGTTCTTC | CAKTSGGALYNEQFF | many | TRBD2 | TRBJ2-1 | TRBV7-2
TGTGCCAGCAGTTTCGACAGCTCCTACGAGCAGTACTTC | CASSFDSSYEQYF | medium-sized | - | TRBJ2-7 | TRBV28
TGTGCCAGCAGCTTGGTTTCGACACACCAAGGGAAACTGTTTTTT | CASSLVSTHQGKLFF | many | - | TRBJ1-4 | TRBV5-5
TGTGCCATCAGTGAACCGGCGAACACTGAAGCTTTCTTT | CAISEPANTEAFF | few | - | TRBJ1-1 | TRBV10-3
TGTGCCAGCAATCTAGACTATCAAGAGCAGTTCTTC | CASNLDYQEQFF | many | - | TRBJ2-1 | TRBV2